This note documents a single TCR beta chain sequence. These data belong to a study of cytomegalovirus exposure and HLA in healthy donors. The CDR3 extends over 15 amino acids. Germline V gene lookup returns CDR1 SGHTA and CDR2 FQGTGA. Trimming cost V 5 bases and J 4 bases; bases outside gene matches: 6. Using immunoSEQ multiplex PCR, the repertoire was profiled, and TCRdb retains in-frame clones only, with some absent. The sample has 100,000 to 150,000 clones, roughly nine tenths seen once. This chain joins TRBV7-3 and TRBJ2-1; 9 bases fit TRBD1. This clonotype was obtained from a woman aged 18-30 years in good health and CMV-seronegative. Sample: PBMCs. The DNA of the CDR3 is TGTGCCAGCAGCAGGACAGGGGATACTTACAATGAGCAGTTCTTC. Amino acids: CASSRTGDTYNEQFF.